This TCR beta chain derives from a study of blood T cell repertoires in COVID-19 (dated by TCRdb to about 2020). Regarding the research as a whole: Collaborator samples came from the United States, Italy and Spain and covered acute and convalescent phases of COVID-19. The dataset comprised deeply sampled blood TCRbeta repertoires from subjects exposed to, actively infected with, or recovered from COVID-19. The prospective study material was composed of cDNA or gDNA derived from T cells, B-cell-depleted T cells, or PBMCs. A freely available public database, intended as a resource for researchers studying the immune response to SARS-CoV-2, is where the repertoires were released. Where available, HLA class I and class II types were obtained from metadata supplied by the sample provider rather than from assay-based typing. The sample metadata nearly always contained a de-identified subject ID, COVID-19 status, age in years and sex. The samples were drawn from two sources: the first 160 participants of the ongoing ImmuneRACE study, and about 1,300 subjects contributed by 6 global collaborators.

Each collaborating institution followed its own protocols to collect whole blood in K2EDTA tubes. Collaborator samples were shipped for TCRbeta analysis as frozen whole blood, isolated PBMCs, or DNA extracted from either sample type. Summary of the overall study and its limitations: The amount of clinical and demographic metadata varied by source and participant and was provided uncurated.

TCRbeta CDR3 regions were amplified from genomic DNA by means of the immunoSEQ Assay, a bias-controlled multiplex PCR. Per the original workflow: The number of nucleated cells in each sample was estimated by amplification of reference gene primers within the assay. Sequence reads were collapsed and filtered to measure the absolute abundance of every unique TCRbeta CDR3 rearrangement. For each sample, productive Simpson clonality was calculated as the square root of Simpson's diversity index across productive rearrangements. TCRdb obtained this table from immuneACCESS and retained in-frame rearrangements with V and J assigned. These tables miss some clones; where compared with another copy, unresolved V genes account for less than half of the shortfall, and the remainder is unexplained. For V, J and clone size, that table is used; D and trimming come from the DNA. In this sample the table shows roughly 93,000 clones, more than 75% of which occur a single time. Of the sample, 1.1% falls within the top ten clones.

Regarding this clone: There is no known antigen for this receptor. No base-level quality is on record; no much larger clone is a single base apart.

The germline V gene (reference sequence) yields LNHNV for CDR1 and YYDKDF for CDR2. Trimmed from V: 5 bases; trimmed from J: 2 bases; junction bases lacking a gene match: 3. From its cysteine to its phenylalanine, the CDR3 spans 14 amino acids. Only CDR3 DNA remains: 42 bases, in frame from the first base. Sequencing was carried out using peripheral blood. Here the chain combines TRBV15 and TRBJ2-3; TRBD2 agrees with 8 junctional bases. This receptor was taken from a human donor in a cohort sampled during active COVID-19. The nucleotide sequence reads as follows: TGTGCCACCAGCCAAGCGGGAGCCACAGATACGCAGTATTTT. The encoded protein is CATSQAGATDTQYF.